This T cell receptor beta chain originates from a study of T-cell memory formation after mild COVID-19. CDR3 length: 15 residues. Trimming cost V 3 bases and J 1 base; bases outside gene matches: 3. TCRdb recomputed calls from the 5' RACE reads with MiXCR, one row per CDR3 protein. The sample holds about 430,000 distinct CDR3 sequences, 20% to 25% seen once. Points from the study as a whole: CD4+ contracting clones were found mainly in CM and EM, and CD8+ ones in EMRA. The study found balanced CD4/CD8 in clones contracting day 15 to 85 and a CD4+ lean in later expanders.

This clonotype was picked up a small number of times. Antigen specificity is unknown. The chain recombines TRBV12-3 or TRBV12-4 with TRBJ2-3, with TRBD2 matching 8 bases. The specimen sequenced was PBMCs or a T cell subset sorted from them (not recorded which). This TCR was sampled from an adult woman who had mild COVID-19 (a few samples of this study predate the infection). Cell type and time point are not known. CDR3 region: CASSFSLAGTDTQYF. DNA for the CDR3: TGTGCCAGCAGTTTTTCACTAGCGGGCACAGATACGCAGTATTTT.